A single sample gave rise to the 7 T cell receptor beta chains below, sequenced in a study of blood T cell repertoires in COVID-19. Libraries were prepared by immunoSEQ multiplex PCR; TCRdb keeps only in-frame clonotypes and omits some of them. The sample contains about 210,000 clones, 86% of which appear only once. Sequenced input: PBMCs or T cells enriched from blood (not recorded which). Receptor source: a middle-aged man with acute COVID-19.

This chain connects TRBV7-9 to TRBJ1-2; 9 bases align to TRBD1. The CDR3 runs to 15 residues. Germline V gives CDR1 SEHNR, CDR2 FQNEAQ (reference sequence). V lost 5 bases and J lost 6; bases outside the gene matches: 10. For the CDR3, the DNA is TGTGCCAGCAGCCTAGAGATAACAGGGGGCAATGGCTACACCTTC. Residues: CASSLEITGGNGYTF.

The J gene is TRBJ2-1, the V gene TRBV11-3; the match to TRBD2 covers 8 bases. Germline V gives CDR1 SGHNT, CDR2 YENEEA. The CDR3 runs 14 residues. Trimming cost V 2 bases and J 8 bases; bases outside gene matches: 5. The CDR3 loop reads CASSLSGSTDEQFF. CDR3 nucleotides: TGTGCCAGCAGCTTAAGCGGGAGTACAGATGAGCAGTTCTTC.

The rearrangement links TRBV28 to TRBJ2-7; D might be TRBD2 (6 bases). Germline V gene data show CDR1 as MDHEN and CDR2 as SYDVKM. V lost 8 bases, J lost 2 bases, and 10 bases lay in between. The CDR3 contains 12 residues. Here the CDR3 DNA reads TGTGCCAGCTTCTCGGGGGCCTACGAGCAGTACTTC. This codes for CASFSGAYEQYF.

The genes are TRBV29-1 and TRBJ2-4; no reliable D call. From germline, CDR1 is SQVTM and CDR2 ANQGSEA. The CDR3 extends over 13 amino acids. V lost 5 bases and J lost 0, with 8 bases in between. As DNA, the CDR3 is TGCAGCGTTTTTGGCCTAGCCAAAAACATTCAGTACTTC. Amino acid sequence: CSVFGLAKNIQYF.

This clone has more than one count but fewer than ten. CDR3 sequence (DNA): TGTGCCAGCAGCTCAGGCGTCGGAAATCAGCCCCAGCATTTT. Encoded protein: CASSSGVGNQPQHF. The chain recombines TRBV7-9 with TRBJ1-5, with unresolved D. The CDR3 has 14 amino acids. Trimming left V 4 bases short and J 4 bases short, with 11 bases between. CDR1 is SEHNR, CDR2 FQNEAQ, per germline (reference sequence).

This chain connects TRBV6-2 or TRBV6-3 to TRBJ2-7; D call uncertain. Germline assignment: CDR1 MNHEY and CDR2 SVGEGT. CDR3 length: 11 amino acids. Between the trimmed V and J ends, which lost 6 bases and 6 bases, there was a span of 9 bases. The CDR3 DNA reads as TGTGCCAGCAGCCCGCGGCCCGAGCAGTACTTC. Translation gives CASSPRPEQYF.

The chain carries TRBV7-3 and TRBJ2-1; 10 bases line up with TRBD2. The CDR3 covers 16 residues. Trimming cost V 5 bases and J 4 bases; bases outside gene matches: 8. Germline V gene lookup returns CDR1 SGHTA and CDR2 FQGTGA. This CDR3 reads CASSHLAGGLYNEQFF. Written as DNA, the CDR3 is TGTGCCAGCAGCCACTTAGCGGGAGGCCTATACAATGAGCAGTTCTTC.